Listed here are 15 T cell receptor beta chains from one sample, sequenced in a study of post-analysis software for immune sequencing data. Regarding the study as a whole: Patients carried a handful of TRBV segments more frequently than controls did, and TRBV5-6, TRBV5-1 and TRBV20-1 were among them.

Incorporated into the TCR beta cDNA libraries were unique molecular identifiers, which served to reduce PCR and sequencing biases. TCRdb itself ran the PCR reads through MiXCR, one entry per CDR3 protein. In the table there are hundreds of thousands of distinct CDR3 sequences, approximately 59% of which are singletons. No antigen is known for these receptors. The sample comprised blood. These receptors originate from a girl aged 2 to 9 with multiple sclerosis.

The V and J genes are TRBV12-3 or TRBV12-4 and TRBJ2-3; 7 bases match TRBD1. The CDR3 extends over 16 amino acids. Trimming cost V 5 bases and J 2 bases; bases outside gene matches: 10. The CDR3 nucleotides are TGTGCCAGCAGTATAGGGGACAGCGACCTCACAGATACGCAGTATTTT. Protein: CASSIGDSDLTDTQYF.

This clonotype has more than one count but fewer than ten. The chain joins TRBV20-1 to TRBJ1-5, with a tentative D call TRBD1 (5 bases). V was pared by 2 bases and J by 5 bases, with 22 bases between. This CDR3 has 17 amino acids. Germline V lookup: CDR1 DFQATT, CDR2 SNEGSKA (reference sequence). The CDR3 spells CSARRGSGSGGYQPQHF. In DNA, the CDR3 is TGCAGTGCTAGAAGGGGCTCTGGGTCTGGGGGATATCAGCCCCAGCATTTT.

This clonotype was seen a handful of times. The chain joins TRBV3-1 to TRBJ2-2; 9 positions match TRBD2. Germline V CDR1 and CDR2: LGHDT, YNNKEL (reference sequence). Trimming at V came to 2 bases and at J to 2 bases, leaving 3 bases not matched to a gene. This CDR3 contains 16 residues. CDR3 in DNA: TGTGCCAGCAGCCAACTAGCGGGACGAAACACCGGGGAGCTGTTTTTT. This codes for CASSQLAGRNTGELFF.

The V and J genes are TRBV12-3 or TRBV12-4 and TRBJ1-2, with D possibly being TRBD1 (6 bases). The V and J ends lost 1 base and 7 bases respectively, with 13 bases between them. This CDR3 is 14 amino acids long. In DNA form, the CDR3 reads TGTGCCAGCAGTTTAGAGGTGGGACACAGTGGCTACACCTTC. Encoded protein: CASSLEVGHSGYTF.

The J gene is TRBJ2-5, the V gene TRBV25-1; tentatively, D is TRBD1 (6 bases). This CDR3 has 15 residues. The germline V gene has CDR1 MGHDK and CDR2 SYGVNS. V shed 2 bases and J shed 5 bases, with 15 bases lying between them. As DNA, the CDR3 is TGTGCCAGCAGTGAAGCCGCGAGAGGACAGGAGACCCAGTACTTC. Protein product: CASSEAARGQETQYF.

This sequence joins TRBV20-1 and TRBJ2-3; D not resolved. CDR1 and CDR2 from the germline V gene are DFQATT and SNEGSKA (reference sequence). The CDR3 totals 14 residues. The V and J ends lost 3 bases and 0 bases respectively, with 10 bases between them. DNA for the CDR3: TGCAGTGCTAGTGAACGGAGAAGCACAGATACGCAGTATTTT. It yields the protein CSASERRSTDTQYF.

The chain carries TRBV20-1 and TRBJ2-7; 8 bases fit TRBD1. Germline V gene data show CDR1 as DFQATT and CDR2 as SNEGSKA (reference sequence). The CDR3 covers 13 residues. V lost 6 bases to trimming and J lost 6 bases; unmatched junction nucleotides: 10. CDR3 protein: CSAPDRAESEQYF. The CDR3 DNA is TGCAGTGCCCCGGACAGGGCGGAGTCCGAGCAGTACTTC.

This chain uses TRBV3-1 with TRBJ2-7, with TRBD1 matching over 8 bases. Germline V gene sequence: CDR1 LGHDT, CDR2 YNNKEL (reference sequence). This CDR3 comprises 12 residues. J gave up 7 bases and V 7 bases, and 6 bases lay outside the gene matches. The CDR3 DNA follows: TGTGCCAGCAATCAGGGGGCGAAAGAGCAGTACTTC. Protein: CASNQGAKEQYF.

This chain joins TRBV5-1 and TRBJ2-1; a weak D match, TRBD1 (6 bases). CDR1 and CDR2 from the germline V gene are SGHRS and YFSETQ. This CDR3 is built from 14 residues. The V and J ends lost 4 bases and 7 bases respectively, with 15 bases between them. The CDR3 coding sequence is TGCGCCAGCAGCGTTACTAGAGGGGGAAATGAGCAGTTCTTC. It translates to CASSVTRGGNEQFF. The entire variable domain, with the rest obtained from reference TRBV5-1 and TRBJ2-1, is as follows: KAGVTQTPRYLIKTRGQQVTLSCSPISGHRSVSWYQQTPGQGLQFLFEYFSETQRNKGNFPGRFSGRQFSNSRSEMNVSTLELGDSALYLCASSVTRGGNEQFFGPGTRLTVL.

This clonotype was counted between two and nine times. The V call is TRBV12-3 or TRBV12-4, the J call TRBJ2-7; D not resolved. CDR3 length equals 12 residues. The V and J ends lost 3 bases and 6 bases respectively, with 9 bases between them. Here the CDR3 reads CASSFPGSEQYF. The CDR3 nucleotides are TGTGCCAGCAGTTTTCCGGGCTCCGAGCAGTACTTC.

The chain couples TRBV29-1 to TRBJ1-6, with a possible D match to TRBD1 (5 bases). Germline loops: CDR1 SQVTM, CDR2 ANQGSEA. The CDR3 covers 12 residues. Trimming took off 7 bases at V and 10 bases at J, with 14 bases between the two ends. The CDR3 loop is CSAGTGGSPLHF. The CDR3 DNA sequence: TGCAGCGCCGGGACGGGCGGATCACCCCTCCACTTT.

The CDR3 here is CAWSRQGGGGYTF. In DNA, the CDR3 is TGTGCCTGGAGTCGGCAGGGGGGAGGAGGCTACACCTTC. The J gene is TRBJ1-2, the V gene TRBV30, with 7 nucleotides matching TRBD1. V was clipped by 2 bases and J by 8 bases; unmatched bases: 8. Germline CDR1 and CDR2: GTSNPN and SVGIG (reference sequence). The CDR3 is made up of 13 amino acids.

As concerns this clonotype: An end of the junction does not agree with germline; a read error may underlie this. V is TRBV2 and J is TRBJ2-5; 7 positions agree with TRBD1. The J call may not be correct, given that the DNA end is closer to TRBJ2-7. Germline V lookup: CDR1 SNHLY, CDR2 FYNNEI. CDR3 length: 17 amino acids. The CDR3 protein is CASSEVWVLTGKNEQYF. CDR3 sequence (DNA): TGTGCCAGCAGCGAAGTTTGGGTCTTGACAGGGAAAAACGAGCAGTACTTC.

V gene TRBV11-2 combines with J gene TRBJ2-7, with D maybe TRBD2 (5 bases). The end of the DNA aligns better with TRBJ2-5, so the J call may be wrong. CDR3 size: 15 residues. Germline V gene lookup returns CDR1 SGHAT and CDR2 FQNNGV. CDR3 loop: CASSLSGNGQRTQYF. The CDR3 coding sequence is TGTGCCAGCAGCTTGTCCGGGAACGGTCAGAGGACCCAGTACTTC.

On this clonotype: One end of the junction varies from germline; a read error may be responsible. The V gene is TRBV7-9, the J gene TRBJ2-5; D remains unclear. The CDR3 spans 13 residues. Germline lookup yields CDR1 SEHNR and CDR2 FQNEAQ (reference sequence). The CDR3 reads CASGFPLGETQYF. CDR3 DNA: TGTGCCAGCGGCTTTCCACTCGGGGAGACCCAGTACTTC.